This record looks at one T cell receptor beta chain sequence and its context. Germline CDR1 LNHDA, CDR2 SQIVND (reference sequence). This CDR3 has 13 amino acids. The germline V and J ends were trimmed by 5 bases and 6 bases, with 11 bases remaining between them. This entry comes from a study of control samples from healthy donors and cancer patients. TCRdb keeps only in-frame clones here, not all; method: immunoSEQ multiplex PCR. The sample contains about 130,000 clones, around 93% of which appear only once. This sequence originates from a man younger than 35 in good health. Source material: blood. The J gene is TRBJ1-5, the V gene TRBV19; D unresolved. The CDR3 DNA reads as TGTGCCAGTAGTTTGACTCCCTCTCAGCCCCAGCATTTT. Protein sequence: CASSLTPSQPQHF.